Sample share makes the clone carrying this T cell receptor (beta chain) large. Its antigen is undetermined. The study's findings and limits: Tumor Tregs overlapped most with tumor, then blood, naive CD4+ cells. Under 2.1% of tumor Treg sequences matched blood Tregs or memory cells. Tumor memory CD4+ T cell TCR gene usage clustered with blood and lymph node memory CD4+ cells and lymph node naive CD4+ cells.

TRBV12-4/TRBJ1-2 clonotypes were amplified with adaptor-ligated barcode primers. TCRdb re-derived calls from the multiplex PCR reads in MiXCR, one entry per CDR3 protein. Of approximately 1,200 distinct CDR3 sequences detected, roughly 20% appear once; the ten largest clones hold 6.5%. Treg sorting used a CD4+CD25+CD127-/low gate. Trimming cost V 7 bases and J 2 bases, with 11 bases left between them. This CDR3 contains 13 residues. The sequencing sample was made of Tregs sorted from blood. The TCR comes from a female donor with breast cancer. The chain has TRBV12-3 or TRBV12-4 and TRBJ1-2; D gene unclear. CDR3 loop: CASTMPGNYGYTF. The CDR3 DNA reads TGTGCCAGCACCATGCCGGGGAACTATGGCTACACCTTC.